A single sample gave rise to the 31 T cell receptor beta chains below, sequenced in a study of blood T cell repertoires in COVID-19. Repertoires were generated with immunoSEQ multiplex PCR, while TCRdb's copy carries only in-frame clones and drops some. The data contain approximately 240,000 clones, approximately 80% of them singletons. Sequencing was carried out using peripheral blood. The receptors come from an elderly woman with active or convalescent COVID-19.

The CDR3 sequence: CASSPQDYRGGANVLTF. DNA for the CDR3: TGTGCCAGTAGTCCTCAGGACTACCGAGGAGGGGCCAACGTCCTGACTTTC. The chain couples TRBV19 to TRBJ2-6; D perhaps matches TRBD2 (6 bases). This CDR3 has 17 amino acids. The V and J ends lost 5 bases and 4 bases respectively, with 18 bases between them. Germline CDR1 reads LNHDA; CDR2 reads SQIVND (reference sequence).

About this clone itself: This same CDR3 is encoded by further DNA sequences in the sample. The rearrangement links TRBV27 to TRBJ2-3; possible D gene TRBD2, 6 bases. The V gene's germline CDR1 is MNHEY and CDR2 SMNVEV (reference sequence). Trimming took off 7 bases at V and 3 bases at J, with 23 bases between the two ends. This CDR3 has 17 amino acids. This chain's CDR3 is CASIPGGRPRGTDTQYF. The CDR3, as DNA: TGTGCCAGCATCCCAGGAGGGCGGCCAAGAGGTACAGATACGCAGTATTTT.

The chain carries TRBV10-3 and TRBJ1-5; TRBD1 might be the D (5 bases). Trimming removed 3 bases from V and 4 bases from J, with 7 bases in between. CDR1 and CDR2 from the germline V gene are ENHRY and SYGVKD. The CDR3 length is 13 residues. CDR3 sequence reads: CAISDRVNQPQHF. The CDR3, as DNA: TGTGCCATCAGTGACAGGGTTAATCAGCCCCAGCATTTT.

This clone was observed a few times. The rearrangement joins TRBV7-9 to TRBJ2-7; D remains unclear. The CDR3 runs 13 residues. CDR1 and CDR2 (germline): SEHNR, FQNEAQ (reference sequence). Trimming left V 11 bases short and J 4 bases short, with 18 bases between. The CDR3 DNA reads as TGTGCCGCAGCAGGCAGAGAAAGTTACGAGCAGTACTTC. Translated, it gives CAAAGRESYEQYF.

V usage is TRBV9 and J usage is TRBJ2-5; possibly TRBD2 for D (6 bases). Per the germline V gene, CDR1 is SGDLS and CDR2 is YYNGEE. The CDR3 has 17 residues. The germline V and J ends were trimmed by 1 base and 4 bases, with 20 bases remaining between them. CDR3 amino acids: CASSVRSVGGPGETQYF. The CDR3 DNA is TGTGCCAGCAGCGTACGTAGCGTGGGAGGTCCGGGAGAGACCCAGTACTTC.

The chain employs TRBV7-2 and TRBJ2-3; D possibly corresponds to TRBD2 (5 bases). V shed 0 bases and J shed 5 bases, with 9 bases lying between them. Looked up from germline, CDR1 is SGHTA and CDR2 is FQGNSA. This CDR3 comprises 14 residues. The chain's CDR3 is CASSLAERVDTQYF. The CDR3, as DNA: TGTGCCAGCAGCTTAGCGGAGAGGGTAGATACGCAGTATTTT. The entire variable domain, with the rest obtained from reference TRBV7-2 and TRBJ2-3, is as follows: GAGVSQSPSNKVTEKGKDVELRCDPISGHTALYWYRQSLGQGLEFLIYFQGNSAPDKSGLPSDRFSAERTGGSVSTLTIQRTQQEDSAVYLCASSLAERVDTQYFGPGTRLTVL.

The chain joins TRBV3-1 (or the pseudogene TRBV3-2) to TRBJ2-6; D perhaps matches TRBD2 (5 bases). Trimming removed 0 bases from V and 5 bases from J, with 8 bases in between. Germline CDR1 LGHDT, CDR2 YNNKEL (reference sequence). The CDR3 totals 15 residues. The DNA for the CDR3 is TGTGCCAGCAGCCAAGACGGGGTTCGGGCCAACGTCCTGACTTTC. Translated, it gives CASSQDGVRANVLTF.

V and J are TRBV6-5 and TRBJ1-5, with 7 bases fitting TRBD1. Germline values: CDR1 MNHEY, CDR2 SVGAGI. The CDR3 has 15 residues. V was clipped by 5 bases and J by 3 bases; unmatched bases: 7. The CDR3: CASSPAGTANQPQHF. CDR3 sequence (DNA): TGTGCCAGCAGTCCAGCCGGGACAGCCAATCAGCCCCAGCATTTT.

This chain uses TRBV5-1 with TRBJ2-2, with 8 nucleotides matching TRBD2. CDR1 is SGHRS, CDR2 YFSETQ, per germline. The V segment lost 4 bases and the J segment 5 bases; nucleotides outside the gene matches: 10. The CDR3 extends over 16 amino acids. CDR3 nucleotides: TGCGCCAGCAGCCCTCAAGCGGGAGCGAGGACCGGGGAGCTGTTTTTT. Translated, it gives CASSPQAGARTGELFF.

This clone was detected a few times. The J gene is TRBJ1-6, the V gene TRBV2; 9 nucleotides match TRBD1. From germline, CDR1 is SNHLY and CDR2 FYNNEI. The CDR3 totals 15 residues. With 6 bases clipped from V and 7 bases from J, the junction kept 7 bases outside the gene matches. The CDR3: CASRRLGQGNSPLHF. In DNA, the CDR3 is TGTGCCAGCAGGCGGTTGGGACAGGGAAATTCACCCCTCCACTTT.

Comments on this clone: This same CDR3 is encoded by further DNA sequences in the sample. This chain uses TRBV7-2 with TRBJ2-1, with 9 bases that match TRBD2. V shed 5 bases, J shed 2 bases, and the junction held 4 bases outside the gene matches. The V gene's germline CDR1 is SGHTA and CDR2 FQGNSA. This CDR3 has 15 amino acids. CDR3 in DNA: TGTGCCAGCAGCCCGACTAGCGGAGCCTACAATGAGCAGTTCTTC. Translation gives CASSPTSGAYNEQFF.

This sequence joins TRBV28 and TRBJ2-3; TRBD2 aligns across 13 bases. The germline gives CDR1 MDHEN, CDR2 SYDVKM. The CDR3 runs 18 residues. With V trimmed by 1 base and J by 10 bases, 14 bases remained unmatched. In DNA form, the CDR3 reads TGTGCCAGCAGTTTATTTGGCCGGACTAGCGGGAGAAAGGGGCCGCAGTATTTT. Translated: CASSLFGRTSGRKGPQYF.

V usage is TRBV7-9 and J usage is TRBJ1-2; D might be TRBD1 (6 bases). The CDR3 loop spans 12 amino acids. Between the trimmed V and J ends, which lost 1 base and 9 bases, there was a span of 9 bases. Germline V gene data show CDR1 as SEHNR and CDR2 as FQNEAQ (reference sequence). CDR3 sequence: CASSLETGSYTF. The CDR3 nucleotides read TGTGCCAGCAGCTTAGAGACAGGAAGCTACACCTTC.

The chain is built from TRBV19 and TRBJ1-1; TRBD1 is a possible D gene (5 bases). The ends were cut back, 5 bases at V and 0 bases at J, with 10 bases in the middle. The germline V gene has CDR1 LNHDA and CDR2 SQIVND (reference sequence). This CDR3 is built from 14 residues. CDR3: CASSAGRLNTEAFF. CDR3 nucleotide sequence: TGTGCCAGTAGTGCGGGACGGTTGAACACTGAAGCTTTCTTT.

As DNA, the CDR3 is TGTGCCAGCAGCTCGGCGCCCGGGACTTCCAACACCGGGGAGCTGTTTTTT. Translation gives CASSSAPGTSNTGELFF. The V and J genes are TRBV11-2 and TRBJ2-2; tentatively, D is TRBD2 (6 bases). Trimming took 4 bases from V and 2 from J, leaving 17 bases between them. Germline V gives CDR1 SGHAT, CDR2 FQNNGV. This CDR3 has 17 amino acids. The complete variable domain, with remaining parts taken from reference TRBV11-2 and TRBJ2-2, reads EAGVAQSPRYKIIEKRQSVAFWCNPISGHATLYWYQQILGQGPKLLIQFQNNGVVDDSQLPKDRFSAERLKGVDSTLKIQPAKLEDSAVYLCASSSAPGTSNTGELFFGEGSRLTVL.

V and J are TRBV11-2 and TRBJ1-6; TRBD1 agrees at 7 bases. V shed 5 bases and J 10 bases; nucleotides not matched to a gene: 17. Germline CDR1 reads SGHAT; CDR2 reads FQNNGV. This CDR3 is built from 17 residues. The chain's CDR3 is CASSPTSGGRLDSPLHF. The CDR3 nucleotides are TGTGCCAGCAGCCCAACTTCAGGGGGGAGGTTAGACTCACCCCTCCACTTT.

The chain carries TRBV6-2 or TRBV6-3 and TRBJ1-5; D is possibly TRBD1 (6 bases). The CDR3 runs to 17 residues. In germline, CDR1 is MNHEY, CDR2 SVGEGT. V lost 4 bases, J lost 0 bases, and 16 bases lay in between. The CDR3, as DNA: TGTGCCAGCAGTTTAACAGGGTTTGTGATTAGCAATCAGCCCCAGCATTTT. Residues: CASSLTGFVISNQPQHF.

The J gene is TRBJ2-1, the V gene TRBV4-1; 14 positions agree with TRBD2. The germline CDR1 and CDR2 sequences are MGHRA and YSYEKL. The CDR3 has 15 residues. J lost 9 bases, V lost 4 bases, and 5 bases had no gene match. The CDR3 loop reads CASSPIGTSGSEQFF. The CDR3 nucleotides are TGCGCCAGCAGCCCCATAGGGACTAGCGGGAGTGAGCAGTTCTTC.

The CDR3 bases are TGTGCCAGCAGCGTAGGTCCAGAGGGCGAAAAACTGTTTTTT. Protein sequence: CASSVGPEGEKLFF. J is TRBJ1-4 and V is TRBV9; D call uncertain. The CDR3 spans 14 residues. V lost 0 bases and J 8 bases, leaving 11 bases between the germline ends. Germline loops: CDR1 SGDLS, CDR2 YYNGEE.

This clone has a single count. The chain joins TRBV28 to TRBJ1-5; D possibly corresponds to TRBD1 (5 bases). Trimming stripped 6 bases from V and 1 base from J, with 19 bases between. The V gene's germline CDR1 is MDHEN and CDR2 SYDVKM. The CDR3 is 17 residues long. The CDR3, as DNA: TGTGCCAGCAGCCCACCCCTATGGCGGGGGAGCAATCAGCCCCAGCATTTT. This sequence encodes CASSPPLWRGSNQPQHF.

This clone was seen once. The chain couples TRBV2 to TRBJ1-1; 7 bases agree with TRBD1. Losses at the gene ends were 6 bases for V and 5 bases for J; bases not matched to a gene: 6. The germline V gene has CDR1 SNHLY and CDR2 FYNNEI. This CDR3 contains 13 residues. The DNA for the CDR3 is TGTGCCAGCAGAACGGACAGGAAGACTGAAGCTTTCTTT. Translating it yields CASRTDRKTEAFF.

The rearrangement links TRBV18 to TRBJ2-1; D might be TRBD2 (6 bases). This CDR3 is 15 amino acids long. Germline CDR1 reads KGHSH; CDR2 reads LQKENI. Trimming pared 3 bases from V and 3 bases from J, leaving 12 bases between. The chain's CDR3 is CASSPGGKLYNEQFF. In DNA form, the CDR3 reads TGTGCCAGCTCACCCGGGGGAAAGCTCTACAATGAGCAGTTCTTC.

CDR3 sequence reads: CASSASGVEYSPLHF. As DNA, the CDR3 is TGTGCCAGTAGTGCATCAGGGGTTGAGTATTCACCCCTCCACTTT. The V and J genes are TRBV19 and TRBJ1-6, with TRBD1 as a possible D gene (6 bases). The CDR3 contains 15 residues. Germline loops: CDR1 LNHDA, CDR2 SQIVND (reference sequence). Trimming pared 5 bases from V and 8 bases from J, leaving 16 bases between.

The CDR3 loop is CASSTWGGTDTQYF. The DNA of the CDR3 is TGTGCCAGCAGTACGTGGGGCGGAACAGATACGCAGTATTTT. The chain uses TRBV11-2 and TRBJ2-3; perhaps TRBD1 as D (5 bases). There are 14 residues in the CDR3. Germline V lookup: CDR1 SGHAT, CDR2 FQNNGV. V was clipped by 6 bases and J by 3 bases, with 13 bases between them.

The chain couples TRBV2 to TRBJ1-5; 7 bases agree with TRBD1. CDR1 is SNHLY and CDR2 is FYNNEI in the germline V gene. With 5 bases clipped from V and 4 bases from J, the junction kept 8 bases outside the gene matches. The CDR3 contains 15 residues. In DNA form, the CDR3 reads TGTGCCAGCAGTCAACAGGGGATTAGGAATCAGCCCCAGCATTTT. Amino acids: CASSQQGIRNQPQHF.

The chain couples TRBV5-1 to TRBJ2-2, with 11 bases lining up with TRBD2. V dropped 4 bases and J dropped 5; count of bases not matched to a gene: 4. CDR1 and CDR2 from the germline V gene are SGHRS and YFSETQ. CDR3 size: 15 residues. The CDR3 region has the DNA TGCGCCAGCAGCATTACTAGCGGGAGAACCGGGGAGCTGTTTTTT. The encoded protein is CASSITSGRTGELFF.

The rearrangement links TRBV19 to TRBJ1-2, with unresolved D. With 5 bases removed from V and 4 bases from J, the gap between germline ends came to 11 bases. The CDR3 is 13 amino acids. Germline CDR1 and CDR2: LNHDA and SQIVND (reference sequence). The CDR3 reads CASSPTTFYGYTF. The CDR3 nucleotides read TGTGCCAGTAGTCCGACTACGTTCTATGGCTACACCTTC.

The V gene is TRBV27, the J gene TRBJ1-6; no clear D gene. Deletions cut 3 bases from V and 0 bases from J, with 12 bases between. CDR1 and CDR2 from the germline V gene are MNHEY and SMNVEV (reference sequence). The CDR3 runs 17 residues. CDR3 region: CASSFTFRGSYNSPLHF. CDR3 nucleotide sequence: TGTGCCAGCAGTTTTACGTTTAGAGGCTCCTATAATTCACCCCTCCACTTT.

The CDR3 DNA follows: TGTGCCAGCAGGCTAAGGACAGGGGACGAGCAGTACTTC. It is translated as CASRLRTGDEQYF. The chain is built from TRBV6-5 and TRBJ2-7; 9 bases line up with TRBD1. Germline V lookup: CDR1 MNHEY, CDR2 SVGAGI. This CDR3 region has 13 residues. Trimming cost V 6 bases and J 5 bases; bases outside gene matches: 5.

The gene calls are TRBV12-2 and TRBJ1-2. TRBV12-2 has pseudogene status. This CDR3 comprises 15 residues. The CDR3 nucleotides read TGTGCAAGTCGCTTAGTTTACCGGGCTAACTATGGCTACACCTTC. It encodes CASRLVYRANYGYTF.

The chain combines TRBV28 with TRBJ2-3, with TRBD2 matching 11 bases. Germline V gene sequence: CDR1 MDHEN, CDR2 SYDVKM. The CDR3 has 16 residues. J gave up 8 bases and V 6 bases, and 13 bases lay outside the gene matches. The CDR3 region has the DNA TGTGCCAGCAGGCCGGGACTAGCGGCCCACCTGGTTACGCAGTATTTT. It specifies CASRPGLAAHLVTQYF.